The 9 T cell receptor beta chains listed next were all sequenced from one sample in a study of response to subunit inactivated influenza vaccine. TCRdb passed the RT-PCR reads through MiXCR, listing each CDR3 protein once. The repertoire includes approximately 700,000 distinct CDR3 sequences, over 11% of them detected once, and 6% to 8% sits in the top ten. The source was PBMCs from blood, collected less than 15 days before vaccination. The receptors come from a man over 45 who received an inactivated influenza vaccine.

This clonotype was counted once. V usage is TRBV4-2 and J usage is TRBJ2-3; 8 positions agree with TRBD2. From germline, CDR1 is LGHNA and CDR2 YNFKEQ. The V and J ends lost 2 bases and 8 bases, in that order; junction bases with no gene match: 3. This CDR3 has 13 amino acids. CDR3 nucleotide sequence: TGTGCCAGCAGCCAAACCGGGAGGGGTACGCAGTATTTT. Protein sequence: CASSQTGRGTQYF.

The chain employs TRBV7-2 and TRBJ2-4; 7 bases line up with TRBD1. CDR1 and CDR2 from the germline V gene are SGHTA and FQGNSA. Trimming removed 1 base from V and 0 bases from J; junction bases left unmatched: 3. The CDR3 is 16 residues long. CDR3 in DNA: TGTGCCAGCAGCTTAGGGGGGACAGTAGCCAAAAACATTCAGTACTTC. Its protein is CASSLGGTVAKNIQYF. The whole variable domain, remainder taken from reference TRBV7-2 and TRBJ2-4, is GAGVSQSPSNKVTEKGKDVELRCDPISGHTALYWYRQSLGQGLEFLIYFQGNSAPDKSGLPSDRFSAERTGGSVSTLTIQRTQQEDSAVYLCASSLGGTVAKNIQYFGAGTRLSVL.

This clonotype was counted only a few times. The CDR3 sequence: CASRDRADEQYF. CDR3 nucleotides: TGTGCCTCTCGGGACAGGGCGGACGAGCAGTACTTC. The rearrangement links TRBV30 to TRBJ2-7; 9 bases are a match to TRBD1. Trimming cost V 7 bases and J 5 bases; bases outside gene matches: 6. Per the germline V gene, CDR1 is GTSNPN and CDR2 is SVGIG (reference sequence). The CDR3 is made up of 12 amino acids.

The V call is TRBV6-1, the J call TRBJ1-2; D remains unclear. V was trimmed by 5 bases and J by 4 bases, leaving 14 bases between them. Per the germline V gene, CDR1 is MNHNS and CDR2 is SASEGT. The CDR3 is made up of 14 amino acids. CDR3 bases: TGTGCCAGCAGTACCCCACGCAGCTCCTATGGCTACACCTTC. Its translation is CASSTPRSSYGYTF.

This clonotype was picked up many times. The CDR3 reads CASSPRPGSDYGYTF. CDR3 DNA: TGCGCCAGCAGCCCCCGACCCGGGAGCGACTATGGCTACACCTTC. The chain combines TRBV5-1 with TRBJ1-2; D unclear. The V end was cut by 4 bases, the J end by 3 bases, with 16 bases between. In germline, CDR1 is SGHRS, CDR2 YFSETQ. The CDR3 runs to 15 residues.

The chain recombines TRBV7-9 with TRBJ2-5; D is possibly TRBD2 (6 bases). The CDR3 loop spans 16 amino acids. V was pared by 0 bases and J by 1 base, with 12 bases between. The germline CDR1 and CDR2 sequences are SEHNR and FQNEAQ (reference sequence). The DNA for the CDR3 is TGTGCCAGCAGCTTAGCGTTTGGGAGGATCCAAGAGACCCAGTACTTC. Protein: CASSLAFGRIQETQYF. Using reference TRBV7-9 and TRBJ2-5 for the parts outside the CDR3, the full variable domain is DTGVSQNPRHKITKRGQNVTFRCDPISEHNRLYWYRQTLGQGPEFLTYFQNEAQLEKSRLLSDRFSAERPKGSFSTLEIQRTEQGDSAMYLCASSLAFGRIQETQYFGPGTRLLVL.

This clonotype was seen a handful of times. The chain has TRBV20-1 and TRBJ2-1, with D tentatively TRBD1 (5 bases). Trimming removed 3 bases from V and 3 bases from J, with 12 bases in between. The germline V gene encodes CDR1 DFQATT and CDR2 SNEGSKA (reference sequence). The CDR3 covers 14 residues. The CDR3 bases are TGCAGTGCTAGGCCCCGAGACAGCTACAATGAGCAGTTCTTC. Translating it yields CSARPRDSYNEQFF.

CDR3 sequence: CSAREGYPYGYTF. The CDR3 DNA reads TGCAGTGCTAGAGAGGGGTATCCCTATGGCTACACCTTC. V usage is TRBV20-1 and J usage is TRBJ1-2, with D unresolved. V lost 0 bases and J 4 bases, leaving 9 bases between the germline ends. Germline CDR1 DFQATT, CDR2 SNEGSKA (reference sequence). The CDR3 is 13 amino acids.

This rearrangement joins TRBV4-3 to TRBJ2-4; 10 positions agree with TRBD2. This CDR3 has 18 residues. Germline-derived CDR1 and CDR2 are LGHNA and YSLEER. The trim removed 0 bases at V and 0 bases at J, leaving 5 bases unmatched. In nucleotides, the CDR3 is TGCGCCAGCAGCCAAGATCGACGACTAGCGGGAGCCAAAAACATTCAGTACTTC. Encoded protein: CASSQDRRLAGAKNIQYF.